Listed below are T cell receptor beta chains from one sample, sequenced in a study of chemoradiotherapy in HPV16-positive cancers. The table came from immunoSEQ multiplex PCR; TCRdb's copy has only in-frame clones and leaves some out. The sample has about 68,000 clones; more than 70% are singletons. Material: blood, obtained from a patient who underwent chemoradiotherapy. These receptors all stem from a human donor with HPV-associated anogenital cancer. The CDR3 runs from the conserved cysteine through the conserved F or W. A D gene is named only where the DNA matches it firmly. Some rows have no size entry. The others give once, few or many, or a class for an expanded clone.

v_call	j_call	clone_size	d_call	cdr3_aa	cdr3_nt
TRBV5-6	TRBJ1-2	-	-	CASSFYYGYTF	TGTGCCAGCAGCTTTTATTATGGCTACACCTTC
TRBV19	TRBJ1-1	once	TRBD1	CAGRQGRNTEAFF	TGTGCCGGCCGACAGGGGCGGAACACTGAAGCTTTCTTT
TRBV5-6	TRBJ2-5	-	-	CASTYRARWETQYF	TGTGCCAGCACCTACAGGGCAAGGTGGGAGACCCAGTACTTC
TRBV11-2	TRBJ2-7	-	TRBD1	CASSWGQGPYEQYF	TGTGCCAGCAGCTGGGGACAGGGCCCCTACGAGCAGTACTTC
TRBV4-1	TRBJ1-4	-	-	CASSPPSGREKLFF	TGCGCCAGCAGCCCGCCATCCGGGAGGGAAAAACTGTTTTTT
TRBV19	TRBJ2-7	-	TRBD1	CASSKGQGIYEQYF	TGTGCCAGTAGTAAGGGACAGGGGATCTACGAGCAGTACTTC
TRBV7-9	TRBJ2-7	few	-	CASSLGAESVQYF	TGTGCCAGCAGTCTCGGTGCGGAGTCCGTGCAGTACTTC
TRBV27	TRBJ1-6	-	-	CASSLSKDAPSPLHF	TGTGCCAGCAGTTTATCGAAAGACGCACCTTCACCCCTCCACTTT
TRBV5-1	TRBJ1-3	once	-	CASSPSDSGNTIYF	TGCGCCAGCAGCCCCTCAGACTCTGGAAACACCATATATTTT
TRBV10-1	TRBJ1-1	-	TRBD1	CASLLRTGSPAFF	TGCGCCAGCTTACTAAGGACAGGTTCACCGGCTTTCTTT